Shown below are 27 T cell receptor beta chains from a single sample sequenced in a study of Ad26.COV2.S vaccination and SARS-CoV-2 variants. TCRdb's table, derived via immunoSEQ multiplex PCR, lists solely in-frame clones and lacks some. The table shows approximately 420,000 clones, with approximately 90% occurring only once. Described treatment: 19 received Ad26.COV2.S at low or high dose, single or two shots; 5 received placebo; per-sample allocation not given. The samples date from day 63 after the first vaccine or placebo injection. The input for sequencing was peripheral blood, taken in a trial of Ad26.COV2.S vaccine versus placebo. These receptors were taken from a person aged 18-60 years who received the Ad26.COV2.S COVID-19 vaccine or a placebo.

CDR3 DNA: TGTGCCACCAGCAGAGATAAGGGGGCCGGGGGTGAAAAACTGTTTTTT. It encodes CATSRDKGAGGEKLFF. V and J are TRBV15 and TRBJ1-4; 7 bases match TRBD1. CDR3 length: 16 residues. V was clipped by 0 bases and J by 7 bases; unmatched bases: 8. Looked up from germline, CDR1 is LNHNV and CDR2 is YYDKDF (reference sequence).

The chain has TRBV7-9 and TRBJ2-6; D uncertain. Germline V CDR1 and CDR2: SEHNR, FQNEAQ (reference sequence). CDR3 length: 15 amino acids. V was shortened by 0 bases and J by 2 bases, with 5 bases between the two germline ends. The CDR3 spells CASSLASPGANVLTF. Written as DNA, the CDR3 is TGTGCCAGCAGCTTAGCTTCTCCTGGGGCCAACGTCCTGACTTTC.

The chain couples TRBV9 to TRBJ1-2; TRBD1 agrees at 10 bases. The CDR3 sequence is 16 residues long. The V and J ends lost 4 bases and 2 bases, in that order; junction bases with no gene match: 8. Germline assignment: CDR1 SGDLS and CDR2 YYNGEE. Here the CDR3 DNA reads TGTGCCAGCAGCCCGAGACAGGGGGCACAAAACTATGGCTACACCTTC. This gives the protein CASSPRQGAQNYGYTF.

This chain links TRBV6-5 with TRBJ2-2; perhaps TRBD2 as D (5 bases). With 3 bases removed from V and 6 bases from J, the gap between germline ends came to 11 bases. This CDR3 contains 14 residues. From germline, CDR1 is MNHEY and CDR2 SVGAGI. The CDR3 sequence is CASSYEWESGELFF. The CDR3 DNA is TGTGCCAGCAGTTATGAATGGGAGTCCGGGGAGCTGTTTTTT.

The chain has TRBV10-3 and TRBJ1-3; D is ambiguous. Germline CDR1 and CDR2: ENHRY and SYGVKD. This CDR3 is built from 17 residues. Deletions cut 0 bases from V and 0 bases from J, with 12 bases between. In DNA form, the CDR3 reads TGTGCCATCAGTGAGTCCATGGGGTTAAGCTCTGGAAACACCATATATTTT. It is translated as CAISESMGLSSGNTIYF.

This clone was recorded once. This chain links TRBV13 with TRBJ1-3, with D hard to call. Trimming shortened V by 5 bases and J by 2 bases, and 10 bases separated the two germline ends. CDR3 length: 14 residues. Per the germline V gene, CDR1 is PRHDT and CDR2 is FYEKMQ (reference sequence). The CDR3 region is CASSIAGTGNTIYF. The CDR3, as DNA: TGTGCCAGCAGCATCGCAGGAACTGGAAACACCATATATTTT.

The chain links TRBV4-1 to TRBJ1-1; D is unclear. Germline V gene lookup returns CDR1 MGHRA and CDR2 YSYEKL. Trimming took 11 bases from V and 1 from J, leaving 8 bases between them. CDR3 size: 11 residues. CDR3 DNA sequence: TGCGCCCTCCCGGAGAACACTGAAGCTTTCTTT. Encoded protein: CALPENTEAFF.

The chain uses TRBV5-5 and TRBJ1-5, with 8 bases aligning to TRBD1. The CDR3 has 16 amino acids. Germline lookup yields CDR1 SGHKS and CDR2 YYEKEE (reference sequence). The ends lost 0 bases at V and 7 bases at J; junction bases unmatched: 9. CDR3 sequence: CASSLGPRGLGQPQHF. CDR3 coding DNA: TGTGCCAGCAGCTTGGGGCCCAGGGGGCTGGGGCAGCCCCAGCATTTT.

This chain uses TRBV9 with TRBJ1-1; unclear D gene. The germline V gene encodes CDR1 SGDLS and CDR2 YYNGEE. V was shortened by 4 bases and J by 1 base, with 17 bases between the two germline ends. This CDR3 has 16 residues. CDR3 amino acids: CASSPPGRRRNTEAFF. CDR3 sequence (DNA): TGTGCCAGCAGCCCCCCAGGTAGGAGAAGGAACACTGAAGCTTTCTTT.

The chain recombines TRBV23-1 with TRBJ2-4; D not resolved. TRBV23-1 carries the ORF label, with uncertain function. The CDR3 has 16 residues. The ends were cut back, 0 bases at V and 0 bases at J, with 9 bases in the middle. CDR3 in DNA: TGCGCCAGCAGTCAATCGGTGAGCCTAGCCAAAAACATTCAGTACTTC. It codes for CASSQSVSLAKNIQYF.

This chain links TRBV4-3 with TRBJ2-1, with TRBD2 identical over 8 bases. The CDR3 is 16 residues long. V was clipped by 0 bases and J by 4 bases; unmatched bases: 5. The V gene's germline CDR1 is LGHNA and CDR2 YSLEER. The CDR3 DNA follows: TGCGCCAGCAGCCAAGATAACCGGGGGGGGTACAATGAGCAGTTCTTC. This gives the protein CASSQDNRGGYNEQFF.

This chain connects TRBV2 to TRBJ2-6, with 9 nucleotides matching TRBD1. The germline V gene encodes CDR1 SNHLY and CDR2 FYNNEI. The CDR3 spans 17 residues. V was pared by 6 bases and J by 0 bases, with 6 bases of the junction left unmatched. The CDR3 reads CASRDRGLFSGANVLTF. The CDR3 DNA follows: TGTGCCAGCAGGGACAGGGGTCTTTTCTCTGGGGCCAACGTCCTGACTTTC. Using reference TRBV2 and TRBJ2-6 for the parts outside the CDR3, the full variable domain is EPEVTQTPSHQVTQMGQEVILRCVPISNHLYFYWYRQILGQKVEFLVSFYNNEISEKSEIFDDQFSVERPDGSNFTLKIRSTKLEDSAMYFCASRDRGLFSGANVLTFGAGSRLTVL.

V is TRBV6-5 and J is TRBJ1-2, with TRBD1 as a possible D gene (6 bases). Trimming removed 8 bases from V and 4 bases from J, with 20 bases in between. Germline V gene data show CDR1 as MNHEY and CDR2 as SVGAGI. CDR3 size: 15 residues. CDR3 DNA: TGTGCCAGCGGTCCAAACAGGGTCCATCTCTATGGCTACACCTTC. Translated, it gives CASGPNRVHLYGYTF.

The chain is built from TRBV10-3 and TRBJ1-1; D call uncertain. The CDR3 covers 12 residues. Germline V lookup: CDR1 ENHRY, CDR2 SYGVKD. The V and J ends lost 4 bases and 3 bases respectively, with 6 bases between them. In nucleotides, the CDR3 is TGTGCCATCAGTGCCACAGACACTGAAGCTTTCTTT. Protein: CAISATDTEAFF.

The V and J genes are TRBV3-1 (or the pseudogene TRBV3-2) and TRBJ2-7; 10 bases fit TRBD1. Germline lookup yields CDR1 LGHDT and CDR2 YNNKEL (reference sequence). The CDR3 is made up of 13 amino acids. Unmatched junction bases numbered 3, after V lost 4 bases and J lost 6 bases. The CDR3 region has the DNA TGTGCCAGCAGCCCGGGACAGGGGAGCGAGCAGTACTTC. Its protein is CASSPGQGSEQYF.

This clone appeared a single time. The chain recombines TRBV7-9 with TRBJ2-1; D unclear. V lost 3 bases and J 10 bases, leaving 7 bases between the germline ends. This CDR3 has 11 amino acids. The V gene's germline CDR1 is SEHNR and CDR2 FQNEAQ (reference sequence). CDR3 amino acids: CASSFLREQFF. CDR3 nucleotide sequence: TGTGCCAGCAGCTTCCTCCGGGAGCAGTTCTTC. Full variable domain (outside the CDR3, taken from reference TRBV7-9 and TRBJ2-1): DTGVSQNPRHKITKRGQNVTFRCDPISEHNRLYWYRQTLGQGPEFLTYFQNEAQLEKSRLLSDRFSAERPKGSFSTLEIQRTEQGDSAMYLCASSFLREQFFGPGTRLTVL.

The rearrangement uses TRBV7-9 and TRBJ2-6; TRBD1 might be the D (5 bases). The CDR3 contains 17 residues. Germline-derived CDR1 and CDR2 are SEHNR and FQNEAQ (reference sequence). V was pared by 1 base and J by 4 bases, with 14 bases between. The CDR3 coding sequence is TGTGCCAGCAGCTTAGGGGGCCTAACCTCCGGGGCCAACGTCCTGACTTTC. It encodes CASSLGGLTSGANVLTF.

The J gene is TRBJ2-7, the V gene TRBV6-5, with D perhaps TRBD1 (6 bases). The germline V and J ends were trimmed by 5 bases and 2 bases, with 13 bases remaining between them. Germline CDR1 and CDR2: MNHEY and SVGAGI. CDR3 length: 14 amino acids. CDR3 amino acids: CASSQRSGAYEQYF. The CDR3 DNA reads TGTGCCAGCAGTCAAAGGTCAGGGGCCTACGAGCAGTACTTC.

The chain employs TRBV20-1 and TRBJ1-1; D gene unclear. V was cut by 4 bases and J by 4 bases, with 7 bases left in between. CDR3 size: 11 residues. CDR1 and CDR2 (germline): DFQATT, SNEGSKA (reference sequence). The CDR3 reads CSATKTTEAFF. Here the CDR3 DNA reads TGCAGTGCTACCAAGACCACTGAAGCTTTCTTT.

The V and J genes are TRBV25-1 and TRBJ1-2; TRBD1 matches at 10 bases. With V trimmed by 8 bases and J by 8 bases, 5 bases remained unmatched. CDR3 size: 12 residues. CDR1 MGHDK and CDR2 SYGVNS come from the germline V gene. CDR3 residues: CASGGTGEGYTF. In nucleotides, the CDR3 is TGTGCCAGCGGGGGGACAGGGGAGGGCTACACCTTC.

V usage is TRBV5-4 and J usage is TRBJ2-2; D could derive from TRBD1 or TRBD2 (6 bases each). Germline CDR1 and CDR2: SGHNT and YYREEE (reference sequence). V lost 4 bases, J lost 9 bases, and 19 bases lay in between. The CDR3 has 15 amino acids. DNA of the CDR3: TGTGCCAGCAGCCGAGGGGGGTCGGTGCCGAGGGAGCTGTTTTTT. Its translation is CASSRGGSVPRELFF.

The CDR3 region is CASSQGGVRMETQYF. CDR3 coding DNA: TGTGCCAGCAGCCAAGGAGGGGTGAGAATGGAGACCCAGTACTTC. This chain links TRBV7-2 with TRBJ2-5, with a possible D match to TRBD2 (6 bases). The CDR3 is 15 amino acids. Trimming shortened V by 5 bases and J by 5 bases, and 18 bases separated the two germline ends. Germline-derived CDR1 and CDR2 are SGHTA and FQGNSA.

In the case of this clone: Additional DNA sequences in this sample encode the identical CDR3. V usage is TRBV5-1 and J usage is TRBJ1-2; 8 bases align to TRBD1. CDR1 is SGHRS, CDR2 YFSETQ, per germline. There are 15 residues in the CDR3. The V segment lost 0 bases and the J segment 4 bases; nucleotides outside the gene matches: 5. CDR3 sequence: CASSLEGQGSYGYTF. The CDR3 DNA reads TGCGCCAGCAGCTTGGAAGGACAGGGAAGCTATGGCTACACCTTC. Supplemented by reference TRBV5-1 and TRBJ1-2, the full variable domain reads KAGVTQTPRYLIKTRGQQVTLSCSPISGHRSVSWYQQTPGQGLQFLFEYFSETQRNKGNFPGRFSGRQFSNSRSEMNVSTLELGDSALYLCASSLEGQGSYGYTFGSGTRLTVV.

This clone was seen a single time. The rearrangement links TRBV6-2 or TRBV6-3 to TRBJ2-7, with D uncertain. The CDR3 runs 13 residues. Germline V gives CDR1 MNHEY, CDR2 SVGEGT. Trimming cost V 2 bases and J 0 bases, with 5 bases left between them. CDR3 in DNA: TGTGCCAGCAGTTACGTTGGCTCCTACGAGCAGTACTTC. Its translation: CASSYVGSYEQYF.

This clone was recorded once. CDR3 residues: CASSLGDSQETQYF. The CDR3 nucleotides are TGCGCCAGCAGCTTGGGGGACAGCCAAGAGACCCAGTACTTC. The chain has TRBV5-1 and TRBJ2-5, with 7 bases that match TRBD1. Germline CDR1 is SGHRS and CDR2 is YFSETQ. With 0 bases clipped from V and 1 base from J, the junction kept 0 bases outside the gene matches. The CDR3 length is 14 residues.

V usage is TRBV13 and J usage is TRBJ2-7, with 7 positions matching TRBD1. The CDR3 runs to 17 residues. The junction had 8 bases not matched to a gene; V was cut back by 0 bases and J by 0 bases. CDR1 and CDR2 from the germline V gene are PRHDT and FYEKMQ (reference sequence). The CDR3: CASSLGAKGAGSYEQYF. CDR3 nucleotide sequence: TGTGCCAGCAGCTTAGGGGCAAAGGGGGCCGGCTCCTACGAGCAGTACTTC.

This clone was recorded only once. V gene TRBV5-6 combines with J gene TRBJ1-2, with a weak D call TRBD1 (6 bases). The CDR3 is 13 amino acids. Germline-derived CDR1 and CDR2 are SGHDT and YYEEEE. V gave up 9 bases and J gave up 3 bases, with 15 bases separating them. The CDR3 loop is CATGDGGHYGYTF. Here the CDR3 DNA reads TGTGCCACCGGGGACGGGGGGCACTATGGCTACACCTTC.